The clone carrying this T cell receptor (beta chain) was seen a few times. The sample belongs to a study of blood T cells in healthy people across ages. Study-level information: Per two T cells, about one barcoded beta molecule was captured through template switching.

J was trimmed by 5 bases and V by 5 bases; bases with no gene match: 4. Germline CDR1 is SEHNR and CDR2 is FQNEAQ (reference sequence). The CDR3 contains 14 residues. The study recruited healthy Caucasian donors from Russia who were aged roughly 6 to 100. Primers used in a second PCR of roughly 7 to 11 cycles were a sample-barcoded 5' primer and a J-beta primer mix. TCRdb reprocessed the 5' RACE reads with MiXCR, giving one entry per CDR3 protein. There are fewer than 2,000,000 distinct CDR3 sequences in the sample; more than 35% occur only once, and about 23% lies in the top ten. This chain links TRBV7-9 with TRBJ2-1, with 9 bases identical to TRBD2. The sample consisted of blood. The sequence was collected from a human donor in good health. CDR3 residues: CASSTGTSNNEQFF. The CDR3 nucleotides read TGTGCCAGCAGCACCGGGACTAGCAACAATGAGCAGTTCTTC.